The TCR beta chain described here comes from a study of T cell changes during pregnancy in multiple sclerosis (dated by TCRdb to about 2019). Background on the whole study: The study examined how the T cell repertoire changed over the course of pregnancy in women with multiple sclerosis.

Of note for this clone: Its antigen is still unknown. Qualities for individual bases were not recorded, and no much larger clone is one base off.

CDR1 and CDR2 (MNHEY, SMNVEV) derive from the germline V gene (reference sequence). From the cysteine through the phenylalanine, the CDR3 covers 13 amino acids. Left in the record is the CDR3 DNA by itself, 39 bases read in frame from the first base. The germline ends are 10 bases apart after V is trimmed by 5 bases and J by 3 bases. Libraries came from the immunoSEQ multiplex PCR assay. Entries here come from immuneACCESS through TCRdb and include only in-frame sequences with V and J called. Some clones fail to appear in such tables; in the studies checked, an unresolved V gene covers under half of the shortfall, and the cause of the remainder is unknown. Within this sample are about 80,000 clones, with about 93% of them counted one time only. The ten largest clones take up just over 2.5% of the sample.

The chain employs TRBV27 and TRBJ1-2; a tentative D call is TRBD1 (6 bases match). The receptor was derived from a female donor in good health, enrolled as a control in a pregnancy study. Sequencing was performed on peripheral blood, taken after pregnancy. The CDR3 has the sequence CASSDQGYYGYTF. The base sequence is TGTGCCAGCAGTGATCAGGGGTACTATGGCTACACCTTC.